This T cell receptor (beta chain) was identified in a study of cytomegalovirus exposure and HLA in healthy donors. About this clone itself: What it binds is unknown.

This CDR3 comprises 17 residues. Regarding the study as a whole: Later on, an analysis tied approximately 17,000 TCR beta sequences to HLA alleles at 0.05 false discovery rate. A later analysis linked a missense variant in DCLRE1C to the trimming of TCR beta V and J genes. For cytomegalovirus status, the classifier reportedly gave diagnoses with high specificity and sensitivity. Based on reports, TCR beta sequences accurately predicted HLA-A and HLA-B alleles for most subjects.

With 60 Vbeta and 13 Jbeta primers, the PCR was carried out. Sequencing used immunoSEQ multiplex PCR; TCRdb keeps in-frame clones, though not all of them. This sample carries approximately 190,000 clones, 80% to 85% of them seen once, and the ten largest clones take 0.8%. What was sequenced was PBMCs. The rearrangement uses TRBV21-1 and TRBJ1-2; no check of the table's D call, TRBD1, against the DNA was made. TRBV21-1 is a recognized pseudogene. This clonotype originated in a woman between 18 and 29 years old in good health and CMV-seronegative. CDR3 sequence (DNA): TGTGCCAGCAGCAAAGTGGGGTTACAGGGGGTTGACTATGGCTACACCTTC. As protein: CASSKVGLQGVDYGYTF.